Listed below are T cell receptor beta chains from one sample, sequenced in a study of T-cell reconstitution after alpha-beta-depleted transplantation in children. TCRdb called the PCR reads again in MiXCR, with one record for every CDR3 protein. The sample has about 980,000 distinct CDR3 sequences, roughly 29% seen once. The material sequenced was PBMCs, mostly from graft donor cells, taken 360 days after TCRalphabeta/CD19-depleted stem cell transplant. These receptors originate from a boy under two years old who had a stem cell transplant for SCID, so the T cells may come from the graft donor. CDR3s include the opening cysteine and the closing phenylalanine or tryptophan. The D gene is left open where the match is weak. Not all rows give a size; the values are once, few, many and, for expanded clones, a class.

V: TRBV5-1
D: TRBD1
J: TRBJ2-5
size: NA
DNA: TGCGCCAGCAGCTTGGGAACAGGGGGCTACCGCCAAGAGACCCAGTACTTC
CDR3: CASSLGTGGYRQETQYF

V: TRBV2
D: NA
J: TRBJ2-7
size: NA
DNA: TGTGCCAGCAGTGGGCGGGGCCGCTCCTACGAGCAGTACTTC
CDR3: CASSGRGRSYEQYF

V: TRBV28
D: NA
J: TRBJ2-7
size: NA
DNA: TGTGCCAGCAGTTCGGGATACAGGGAGGGCGAGCAGTACTTC
CDR3: CASSSGYREGEQYF

V: TRBV29-1
D: NA
J: TRBJ2-7
size: few
DNA: TGCAGCGTTGGGCGGGACGGCTCCTACGAGCAGTACTTC
CDR3: CSVGRDGSYEQYF

V: TRBV12-3/TRBV12-4
D: NA
J: TRBJ2-7
size: NA
DNA: TGTGCCAGCAGCCGCATCGGGGTTCGGCTGCCCGAGCAGTACTTC
CDR3: CASSRIGVRLPEQYF

V: TRBV12-3/TRBV12-4
D: NA
J: TRBJ1-1
size: NA
DNA: TGTGCCAGCTCTCCAGGGCGAGTGGTGGCTGAAGCTTTCTTT
CDR3: CASSPGRVVAEAFF

V: TRBV5-6
D: TRBD1
J: TRBJ1-2
size: NA
DNA: TGTGCCAGCAGCTTGATGGGGGACAGGGGATTTGGTGGCTACACCTTC
CDR3: CASSLMGDRGFGGYTF

V: TRBV5-5
D: NA
J: TRBJ2-3
size: NA
DNA: TGTGCCAGCAGCGGACCGGGACTCCATACGCAGTATTTT
CDR3: CASSGPGLHTQYF

V: TRBV12-5
D: TRBD1
J: TRBJ1-1
size: NA
DNA: TGTGCTAGTACGGACAGGATGCACACTGAAGCTTTCTTT
CDR3: CASTDRMHTEAFF

V: TRBV4-1
D: NA
J: TRBJ2-7
size: NA
DNA: TGCGCCAGCAGCCAAGATAAGGATCCCACCTACTCCTACGAGCAGTACTTC
CDR3: CASSQDKDPTYSYEQYF

V: TRBV4-3
D: NA
J: TRBJ2-1
size: NA
DNA: TGCGCCAGCAGCCCCACGGCAGGGTACAATGAGCAGTTCTTC
CDR3: CASSPTAGYNEQFF

V: TRBV3-1
D: TRBD1
J: TRBJ1-5
size: NA
DNA: TGTGCCAGCAGCCTAGGGGACAGGCGCATAGGGGCCCAGCATTTT
CDR3: CASSLGDRRIGAQHF

V: TRBV3-1
D: NA
J: TRBJ2-3
size: NA
DNA: TGTGCCAGCAGCCAAGGTACTGGGCGGGTTGACACAGATACGCAGTATTTT
CDR3: CASSQGTGRVDTDTQYF

V: TRBV12-3/TRBV12-4
D: NA
J: TRBJ2-4
size: NA
DNA: TGTGCCAGCAGTTTTGAAGGGCCGGGCAAAAACATTCAGTACTTC
CDR3: CASSFEGPGKNIQYF

V: TRBV12-3/TRBV12-4
D: NA
J: TRBJ2-7
size: few
DNA: TGTGCCAGCAGTTTTGGGGGGCTAATGTCCTACGAGCAGTACTTC
CDR3: CASSFGGLMSYEQYF

V: TRBV9
D: NA
J: TRBJ2-1
size: NA
DNA: TGTGCCAGCAGCGTAGGAGGGGGGGGACTAAGAAGTGAGCAGTTCTTC
CDR3: CASSVGGGGLRSEQFF

V: TRBV4-1
D: NA
J: TRBJ2-7
size: few
DNA: TGCGCCAGCAGCCCGTCTCATGGCTCCTACGAGCAGTACTTC
CDR3: CASSPSHGSYEQYF

V: TRBV7-9
D: TRBD2
J: TRBJ2-7
size: few
DNA: TGTGCCAGCAGCGTTCTAGCGGGGGCCTACGAGCAGTACTTC
CDR3: CASSVLAGAYEQYF

V: TRBV20-1
D: TRBD2
J: TRBJ2-3
size: few
DNA: TGCAGTGCTAGAGATCGACTAGCGGGGACCTTCACGCAGTATTTT
CDR3: CSARDRLAGTFTQYF

V: TRBV2
D: NA
J: TRBJ1-2
size: few
DNA: TGTGCCAGCAGTTCAACACGTTATGGCTACACCTTC
CDR3: CASSSTRYGYTF

V: TRBV2
D: NA
J: TRBJ2-1
size: NA
DNA: TGTGCCAGCAGTAAAGGGGTCGCCCCGGTCAATGAGCAGTTCTTC
CDR3: CASSKGVAPVNEQFF

V: TRBV12-3/TRBV12-4
D: NA
J: TRBJ2-3
size: few
DNA: TGTGCCAGCAGTTCCGGTGCGGGGGCCCGCACAGATACGCAGTATTTT
CDR3: CASSSGAGARTDTQYF

V: TRBV9
D: TRBD2
J: TRBJ2-7
size: many
DNA: TGTGCCAGCAGCGTGACTAGCGGGGGGGCCTACGAGCAGTACTTC
CDR3: CASSVTSGGAYEQYF

V: TRBV12-3/TRBV12-4
D: NA
J: TRBJ1-6
size: few
DNA: TGTGCCAGCAGTCGAGATCCAGGGGTTTCACCCCTCCACTTT
CDR3: CASSRDPGVSPLHF

V: TRBV29-1
D: NA
J: TRBJ2-3
size: NA
DNA: TGCAGCGTTGGAGGGGCGACTCGCACAGATACGCAGTATTTT
CDR3: CSVGGATRTDTQYF

V: TRBV3-1
D: NA
J: TRBJ2-1
size: NA
DNA: TGTGCCAGCAGCCCCGAGACTGATACAGAGGATGAGCAGTTCTTC
CDR3: CASSPETDTEDEQFF

V: TRBV28
D: NA
J: TRBJ1-2
size: many
DNA: TGTGCCAGCAGTTTACACAGGGACTTTGGCTACACCTTC
CDR3: CASSLHRDFGYTF

V: TRBV3-1
D: NA
J: TRBJ2-3
size: few
DNA: TGTGCCAGCAGCCAAGTTCGGGCAGGCTCGGGAGATACGCAGTATTTT
CDR3: CASSQVRAGSGDTQYF

V: TRBV28
D: TRBD1
J: TRBJ2-3
size: NA
DNA: TGTGCCAGCACCCGAGAGGGGGCAGGAGATACGCAGTATTTT
CDR3: CASTREGAGDTQYF

V: TRBV2
D: NA
J: TRBJ2-7
size: NA
DNA: TGTGCCAGCAGGGGGGAGACCTACTACGAGCAGTACTTC
CDR3: CASRGETYYEQYF

V: TRBV5-1
D: NA
J: TRBJ1-1
size: NA
DNA: TGCGCCAGCAGCCTCCTGGACTGGAACACTGAAGCTTTCTTT
CDR3: CASSLLDWNTEAFF

V: TRBV18
D: NA
J: TRBJ2-7
size: NA
DNA: TGTGCCAGCTCACAATCGGACGGAATGGAGCAGTACTTC
CDR3: CASSQSDGMEQYF

V: TRBV20-1
D: TRBD2
J: TRBJ2-1
size: NA
DNA: TGCAGTGCTACTAGCGGGGGGGCTGGCAATGAGCAGTTCTTC
CDR3: CSATSGGAGNEQFF

V: TRBV5-1
D: NA
J: TRBJ2-3
size: NA
DNA: TGCGCTTGCAGCTCGACGCGGGTCACAGATACGCAGTATTTT
CDR3: CACSSTRVTDTQYF

V: TRBV6-2/TRBV6-3
D: TRBD1
J: TRBJ2-7
size: few
DNA: TGTGCCAGCAGTTACCGAGGACAGGGGGCCTACGAGCAGTACTTC
CDR3: CASSYRGQGAYEQYF

V: TRBV20-1
D: NA
J: TRBJ2-2
size: few
DNA: TGCAGTGCTCCGGACCCGAGGACCGGGGAGCTGTTTTTT
CDR3: CSAPDPRTGELFF

V: TRBV12-3/TRBV12-4
D: TRBD1
J: TRBJ1-5
size: once
DNA: TGTGCCAGCAGTAAAGGACAGGGGGTTAGACAGCCCCAGCATTTT
CDR3: CASSKGQGVRQPQHF

V: TRBV11-2
D: NA
J: TRBJ2-4
size: NA
DNA: TGTGCCAGCAGCTTAGCTATGGGGCCCAAAAACATTCAGTACTTC
CDR3: CASSLAMGPKNIQYF

V: TRBV12-3/TRBV12-4
D: TRBD1
J: TRBJ2-7
size: NA
DNA: TGTGCCAGCAGGAATGACAGGGCCTACGAGCAGTACTTC
CDR3: CASRNDRAYEQYF

V: TRBV29-1
D: NA
J: TRBJ2-3
size: NA
DNA: TGCAGCGCCCTGTACACAGATACGCAGTATTTT
CDR3: CSALYTDTQYF

V: TRBV5-4
D: TRBD1
J: TRBJ1-3
size: NA
DNA: TGTGCCAGCAGCAGGGACAGGTACAGCTCTGGAAACACCATATATTTT
CDR3: CASSRDRYSSGNTIYF

V: TRBV5-4
D: NA
J: TRBJ2-6
size: NA
DNA: TGTGCCAGCAGCTTGACGAACTCTGGGGCCAACGTCCTGACTTTC
CDR3: CASSLTNSGANVLTF

V: TRBV12-3/TRBV12-4
D: NA
J: TRBJ2-7
size: NA
DNA: TGTGCCAGCAGTCCACCGGACGACCCCTACGGGCAGTACTTC
CDR3: CASSPPDDPYGQYF

V: TRBV5-5
D: NA
J: TRBJ2-3
size: NA
DNA: TGTGCCAGCAGCTTGGACCGAGCGGGCGCTAGCACAGATACGCAGTATTTT
CDR3: CASSLDRAGASTDTQYF

V: TRBV4-1
D: TRBD1
J: TRBJ2-7
size: few
DNA: TGCGCCAGCAGCCAGGGACAGTCCTTGTACGAGCAGTACTTC
CDR3: CASSQGQSLYEQYF

V: TRBV7-9
D: NA
J: TRBJ2-4
size: few
DNA: TGTGCCAGCAGCTTAGGGACAGAACTAGCCAAAAACATTCAGTACTTC
CDR3: CASSLGTELAKNIQYF

V: TRBV12-3/TRBV12-4
D: TRBD1
J: TRBJ1-2
size: few
DNA: TGTGCCAGCAGTTTACCCCCAAGGACAGGGGGCTATGGCTACACCTTC
CDR3: CASSLPPRTGGYGYTF

V: TRBV28
D: NA
J: TRBJ2-3
size: NA
DNA: TGTGCCAGCAGTTTGGGGGGCGGCTTAAGTCCTAGCACAGATACGCAGTATTTT
CDR3: CASSLGGGLSPSTDTQYF

V: TRBV6-1
D: NA
J: TRBJ1-4
size: NA
DNA: TGTGCCAGCAGACCCCTAAATAATGAAAAACTGTTTTTT
CDR3: CASRPLNNEKLFF

V: TRBV2
D: TRBD1
J: TRBJ2-3
size: few
DNA: TGTGCCAGCAGTGAAGGGCCGAGACAGGGGGTCGATACACGGTATTTT
CDR3: CASSEGPRQGVDTRYF